This T cell receptor beta chain was recorded in a study of blood T cells in healthy people across ages. Study results and limitations: A greater number of naive CD4+ cells and higher diversity distinguished long-lived donors from aged donors. Strong correlation existed between TCR beta diversity and naive T cell percentage.

CDR1 MDHEN and CDR2 SYDVKM come from the germline V gene. The CDR3 runs to 14 residues. V was clipped by 3 bases and J by 4 bases, with 13 bases between them. Each sample provided at least 5 micrograms of extracted total RNA. Primers used in a second PCR of about 6 to 11 cycles were a sample-barcoded 5' primer and a J-beta primer mix. Paired-end reads containing CDR3 totaled no fewer than 2.5 million for each sample. One entry per CDR3 protein, called by TCRdb with MiXCR from the 5' RACE reads. The sample gives roughly 1,500,000 distinct CDR3 sequences, roughly 32% of which show up once; approximately 10% is in the top ten. The sample holds a few counts of this clonotype. Its antigen is not known.

The receptor was derived from a woman younger than 45 in good health. The chain combines TRBV28 with TRBJ2-7; no clear D gene. The sequencing sample was made of blood. The CDR3 DNA follows: TGTGCCAGCAGTTTCGAGACTTCGATATACGAGCAGTACTTC. This translates into CASSFETSIYEQYF.